This TCR beta chain derives from a study of T cells after yellow fever vaccination. Study-wide findings and caveats: The study re-detected most primary-vaccination clones after the booster (approximately 96% CD4, roughly 85% CD8). Clonotypes appearing in both CD4 and CD8 compartments existed, and their share was small.

Researchers made TCR cDNA using 5'RACE template switching, and this step added a universal primer site and UMIs. MiXCR, run by TCRdb on the 5' RACE reads, gives a single entry per CDR3 protein. The data contain a few hundred thousand distinct CDR3 sequences, roughly 9% of them singletons. To note about this clonotype: Its target is not known.

Germline values: CDR1 SEHNR, CDR2 FQNEAQ (reference sequence). There are 15 residues in the CDR3. The V gene lost 3 bases and the J gene lost 5 bases, with 16 bases spanning the gap. This sequence joins TRBV7-9 and TRBJ2-5; perhaps TRBD1 as D (5 bases). The source material was CD4+ T cells sorted from PBMCs, sampled 5 days after the yellow fever booster vaccination. This clonotype originated in a man between 18 and 29 years old who received the YFV17D yellow fever vaccine. The CDR3 loop is CASSLGNSRVETQYF. Here the CDR3 DNA reads TGTGCCAGCAGCTTGGGTAATTCCAGGGTGGAGACCCAGTACTTC.